This T cell receptor beta chain was retrieved from a study of T cells in Graves' hyperthyroidism and ophthalmopathy. The wider study: Before treatment of any kind, peripheral blood was taken at initial diagnosis. Study-level findings and limits: The model anticipated ophthalmopathy a median about 7.1 months pre-onset.

Graves' hyperthyroidism was deemed stable given no ophthalmopathy progression within 18 months. Diagnoses were made from clinical symptoms, serum measures (thyroxine and TRAb), thyroid ultrasound and orbital computed tomography. Regions amplified from RNA transcripts were the TCR beta CDR3 regions. First-round RT-PCR of the TCR CDR3 relied on the HTBI primer set. One entry per CDR3 protein, called by TCRdb with MiXCR from the multiplex PCR reads. This sample has some 460,000 distinct CDR3 sequences, with 15% to 18% found just once. Germline CDR1 is MNHEY and CDR2 is SVGEGT. The CDR3 contains 13 residues. The V gene lost 3 bases and the J gene lost 6 bases, with 9 bases spanning the gap. Regarding this clonotype: Its specificity is unknown.

Material: blood. The sequence was obtained from a woman under 30 with Graves' hyperthyroidism. The rearrangement uses TRBV6-2 or TRBV6-3 and TRBJ2-1; the D is unclear. The CDR3 is CASSYEQLNEQFF. The CDR3 coding sequence is TGTGCCAGCAGTTATGAACAGCTCAATGAGCAGTTCTTC.